The rows below give T cell receptor beta chains drawn from one sample of a study of beta chain features in type 1 diabetes. Using immunoSEQ multiplex PCR, the repertoire was profiled, and TCRdb retains in-frame clones only, with some absent. Of a few hundred thousand clones listed, over 8.5% are singletons. Sequenced material: central memory CD4+ T cells from blood. The receptors here all came from a man aged 25-45 years with type 1 diabetes. The CDR3 runs from the conserved cysteine through the conserved F or W. The order of the fields is V gene, J gene, CDR3 protein.

>TRBV6-5|TRBJ2-3
CASTRGAPSNTQYF
>TRBV28|TRBJ2-7
CASSTRTGGLEQYF
>TRBV29-1|TRBJ2-1
CSVGTSHNRGYNEQFF
>TRBV6-5|TRBJ1-5
CACARDVYNQPQHF
>TRBV7-2|TRBJ2-6
CASSYRYSGANVLTF
>TRBV30|TRBJ1-1
CAWNRGLGGTEAFF
>TRBV5-1|TRBJ1-4
CASSFEGGEEKLFF
>TRBV29-1|TRBJ2-2
CSVQSYLGDGAGELFF
>TRBV27|TRBJ2-7
CASSLKSARGPYEQYF
>TRBV6-1|TRBJ1-1
CASSADRDTEAFF
>TRBV19|TRBJ2-7
CASSLLAGGGTYEQYF
>TRBV4-2|TRBJ1-1
CASSQAFREGQGTEAFF